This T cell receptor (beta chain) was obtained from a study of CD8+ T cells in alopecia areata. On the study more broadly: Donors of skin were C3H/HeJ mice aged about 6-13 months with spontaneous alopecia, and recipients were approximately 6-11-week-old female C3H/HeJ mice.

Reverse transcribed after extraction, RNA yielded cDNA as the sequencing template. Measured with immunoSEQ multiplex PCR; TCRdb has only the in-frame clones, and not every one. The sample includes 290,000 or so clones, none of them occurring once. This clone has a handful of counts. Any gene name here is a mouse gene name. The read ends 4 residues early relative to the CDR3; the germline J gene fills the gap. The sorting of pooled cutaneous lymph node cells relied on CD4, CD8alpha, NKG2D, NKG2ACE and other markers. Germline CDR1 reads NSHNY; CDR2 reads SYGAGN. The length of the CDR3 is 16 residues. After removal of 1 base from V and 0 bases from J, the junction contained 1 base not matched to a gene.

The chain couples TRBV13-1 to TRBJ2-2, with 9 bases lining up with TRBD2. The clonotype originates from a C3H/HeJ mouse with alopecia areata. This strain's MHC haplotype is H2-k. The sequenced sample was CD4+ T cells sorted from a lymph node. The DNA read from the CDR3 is TGTGCCAGCAGTGATTGGGGGGGCACAAACACCGGG. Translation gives CASSDWGGTNTG. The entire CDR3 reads CASSDWGGTNTGQLYF.